This note documents a single T cell receptor beta chain sequence. These data are taken from a study of blood T cell repertoires in COVID-19. Germline lookup yields CDR1 LGHDT and CDR2 YNNKEL (reference sequence). Trimming pared 0 bases from V and 8 bases from J, leaving 10 bases between. This CDR3 spans 13 amino acids. Profiling relied on immunoSEQ multiplex PCR, and the TCRdb table lists in-frame clones only, not all of them. The profile shows almost 400,000 clones, about 90% of them singletons. The TCR was taken from a woman aged 25-40 years who had recovered from COVID-19. Sequenced sample: PBMCs or T cells enriched from blood (not recorded which). J is TRBJ1-1 and V is TRBV3-1 (or the pseudogene TRBV3-2), with unresolved D. The CDR3 DNA follows: TGTGCCAGCAGCCAAGATGGGCAGACCGAAGCTTTCTTT. Its protein is CASSQDGQTEAFF.